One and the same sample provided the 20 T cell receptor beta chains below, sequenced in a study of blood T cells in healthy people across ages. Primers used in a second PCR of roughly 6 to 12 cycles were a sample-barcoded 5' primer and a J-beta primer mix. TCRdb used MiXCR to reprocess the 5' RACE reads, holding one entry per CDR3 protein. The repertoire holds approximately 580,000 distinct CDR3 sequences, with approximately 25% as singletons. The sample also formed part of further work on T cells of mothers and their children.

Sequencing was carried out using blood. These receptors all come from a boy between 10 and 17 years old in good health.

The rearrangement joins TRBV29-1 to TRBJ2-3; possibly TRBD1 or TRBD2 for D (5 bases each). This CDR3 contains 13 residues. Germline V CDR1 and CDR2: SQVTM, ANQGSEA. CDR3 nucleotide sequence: TGCATCATTCGGGACCATTTCACAGATACGCAGTATTTT. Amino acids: CIIRDHFTDTQYF.

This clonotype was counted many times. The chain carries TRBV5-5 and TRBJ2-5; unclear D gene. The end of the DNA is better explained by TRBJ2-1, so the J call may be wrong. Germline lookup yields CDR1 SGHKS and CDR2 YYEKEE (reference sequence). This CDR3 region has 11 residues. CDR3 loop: CASSFLGEQFF. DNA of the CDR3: TGTGCCAGCAGCTTCCTCGGTGAGCAGTTCTTC.

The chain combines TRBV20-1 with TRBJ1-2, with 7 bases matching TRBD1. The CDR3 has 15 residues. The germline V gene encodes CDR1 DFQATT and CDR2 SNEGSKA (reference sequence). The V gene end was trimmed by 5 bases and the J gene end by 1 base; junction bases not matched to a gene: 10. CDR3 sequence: CSARNPGQSNYGYTF. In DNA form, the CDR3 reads TGCAGTGCTCGAAATCCGGGACAGAGTAACTATGGCTACACCTTC.

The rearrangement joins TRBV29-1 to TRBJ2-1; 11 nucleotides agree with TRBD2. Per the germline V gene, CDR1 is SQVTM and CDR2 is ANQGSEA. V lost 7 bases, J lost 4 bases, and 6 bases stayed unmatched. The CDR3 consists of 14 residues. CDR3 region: CSAETSGGYNEQFF. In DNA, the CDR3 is TGCAGCGCAGAAACTAGCGGGGGTTACAATGAGCAGTTCTTC.

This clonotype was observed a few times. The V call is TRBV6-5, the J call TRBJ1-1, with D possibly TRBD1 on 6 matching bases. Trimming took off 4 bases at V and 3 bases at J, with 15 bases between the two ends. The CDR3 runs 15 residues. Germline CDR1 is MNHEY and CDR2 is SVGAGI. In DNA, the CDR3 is TGTGCCAGCAGTTCCCCCGGGGGGGCGGACACTGAAGCTTTCTTT. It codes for CASSSPGGADTEAFF.

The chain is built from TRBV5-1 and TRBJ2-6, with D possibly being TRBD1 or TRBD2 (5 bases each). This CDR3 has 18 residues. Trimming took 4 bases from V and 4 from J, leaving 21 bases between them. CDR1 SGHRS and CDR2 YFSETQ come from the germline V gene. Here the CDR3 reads CASSPPSGRGFGANVLTF. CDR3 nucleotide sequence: TGCGCCAGCAGCCCCCCTTCAGGGCGCGGGTTCGGGGCCAACGTCCTGACTTTC.

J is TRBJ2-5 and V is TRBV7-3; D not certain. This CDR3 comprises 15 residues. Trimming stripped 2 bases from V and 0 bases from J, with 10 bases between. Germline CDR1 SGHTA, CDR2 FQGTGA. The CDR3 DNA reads TGTGCCAGCAGCTTAGGTAGCTCGTACCAAGAGACCCAGTACTTC. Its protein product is CASSLGSSYQETQYF.

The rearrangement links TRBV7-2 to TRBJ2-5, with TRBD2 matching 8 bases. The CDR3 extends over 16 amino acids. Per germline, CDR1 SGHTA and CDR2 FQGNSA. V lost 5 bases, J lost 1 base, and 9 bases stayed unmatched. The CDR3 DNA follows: TGTGCCAGCAGCCCTTCCTGGACTAGCTCCCAAGAGACCCAGTACTTC. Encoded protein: CASSPSWTSSQETQYF.

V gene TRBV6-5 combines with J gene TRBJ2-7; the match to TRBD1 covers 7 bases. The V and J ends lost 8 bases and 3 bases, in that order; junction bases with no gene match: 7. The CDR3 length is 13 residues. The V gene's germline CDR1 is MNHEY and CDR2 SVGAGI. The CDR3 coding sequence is TGTGCCAGCTACGACAGGGAAAACTACGAGCAGTACTTC. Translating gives CASYDRENYEQYF.

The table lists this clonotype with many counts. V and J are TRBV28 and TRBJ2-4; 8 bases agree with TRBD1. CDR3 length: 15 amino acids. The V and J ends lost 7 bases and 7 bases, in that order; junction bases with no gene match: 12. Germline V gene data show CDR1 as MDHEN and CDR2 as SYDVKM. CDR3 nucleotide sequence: TGTGCCAGCACCCACCCCGAGACAGGGGTGAACATTCAGTACTTC. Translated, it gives CASTHPETGVNIQYF.

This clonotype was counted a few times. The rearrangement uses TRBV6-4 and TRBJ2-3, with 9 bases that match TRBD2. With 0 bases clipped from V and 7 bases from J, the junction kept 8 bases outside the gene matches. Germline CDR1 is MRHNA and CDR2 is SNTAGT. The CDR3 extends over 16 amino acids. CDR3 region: CASSDSGDSGGHTQYF. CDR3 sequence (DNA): TGTGCCAGCAGTGACTCCGGTGATAGCGGGGGTCATACGCAGTATTTT.

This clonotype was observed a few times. This chain's CDR3 is CASSPRDRVNNEQFF. For the CDR3, the DNA is TGTGCCAGCAGCCCCCGGGACAGGGTAAACAATGAGCAGTTCTTC. The J gene is TRBJ2-5, the V gene TRBV14; 9 positions agree with TRBD1. The J call may be faulty, since TRBJ2-1 better matches the DNA end. There are 15 residues in the CDR3. The germline CDR1 and CDR2 sequences are SGHDN and FVKESK.

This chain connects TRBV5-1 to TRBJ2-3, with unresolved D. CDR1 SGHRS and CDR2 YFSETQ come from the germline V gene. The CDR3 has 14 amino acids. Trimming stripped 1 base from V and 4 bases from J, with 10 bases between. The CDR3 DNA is TGCGCCAGCAGCTTGTTGCCAGCTCCAGATACGCAGTATTTT. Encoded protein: CASSLLPAPDTQYF.

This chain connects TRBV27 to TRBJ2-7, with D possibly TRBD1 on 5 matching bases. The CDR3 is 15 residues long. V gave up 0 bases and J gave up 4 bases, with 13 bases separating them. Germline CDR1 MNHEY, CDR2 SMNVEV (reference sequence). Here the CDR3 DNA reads TGTGCCAGCAGTTTATCGCTAGGGGCAGCATACGAGCAGTACTTC. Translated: CASSLSLGAAYEQYF.

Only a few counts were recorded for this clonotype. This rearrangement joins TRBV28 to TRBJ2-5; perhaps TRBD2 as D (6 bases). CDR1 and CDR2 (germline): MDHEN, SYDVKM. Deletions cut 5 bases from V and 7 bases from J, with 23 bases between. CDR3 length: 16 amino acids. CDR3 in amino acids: CASSPRLVMRGGTQYF. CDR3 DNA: TGTGCCAGCAGTCCGAGACTAGTTATGAGGGGCGGGACCCAGTACTTC. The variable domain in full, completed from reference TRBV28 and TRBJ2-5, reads DVKVTQSSRYLVKRTGEKVFLECVQDMDHENMFWYRQDPGLGLRLIYFSYDVKMKEKGDIPEGYSVSREKKERFSLILESASTNQTSMYLCASSPRLVMRGGTQYFGPGTRLLVL.

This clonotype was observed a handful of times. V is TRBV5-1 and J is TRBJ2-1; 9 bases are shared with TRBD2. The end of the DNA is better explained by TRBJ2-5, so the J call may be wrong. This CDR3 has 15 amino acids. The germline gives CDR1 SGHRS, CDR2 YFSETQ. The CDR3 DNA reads TGCGCCAGCAGCTTGAGTGGGACTAGCCCGGAGACCCAGTACTTC. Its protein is CASSLSGTSPETQYF.

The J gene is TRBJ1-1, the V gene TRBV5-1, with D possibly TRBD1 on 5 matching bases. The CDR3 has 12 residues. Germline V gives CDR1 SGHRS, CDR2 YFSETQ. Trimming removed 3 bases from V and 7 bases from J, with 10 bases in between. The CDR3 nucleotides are TGCGCCAGCAGCTCCGGGGACGGTGAAGCTTTCTTT. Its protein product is CASSSGDGEAFF.

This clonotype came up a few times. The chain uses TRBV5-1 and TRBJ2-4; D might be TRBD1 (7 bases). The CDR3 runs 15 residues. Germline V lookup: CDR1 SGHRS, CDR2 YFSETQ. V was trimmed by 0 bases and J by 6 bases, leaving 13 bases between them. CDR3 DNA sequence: TGCGCCAGCAGCTTGGGAGACAGGGACTTAAACATTCAGTACTTC. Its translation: CASSLGDRDLNIQYF.

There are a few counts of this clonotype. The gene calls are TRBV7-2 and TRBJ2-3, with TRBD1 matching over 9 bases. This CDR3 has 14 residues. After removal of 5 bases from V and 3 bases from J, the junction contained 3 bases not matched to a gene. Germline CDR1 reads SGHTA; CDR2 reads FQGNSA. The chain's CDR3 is CASSHGQGTDTQYF. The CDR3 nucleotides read TGTGCCAGCAGCCATGGACAGGGGACAGATACGCAGTATTTT.

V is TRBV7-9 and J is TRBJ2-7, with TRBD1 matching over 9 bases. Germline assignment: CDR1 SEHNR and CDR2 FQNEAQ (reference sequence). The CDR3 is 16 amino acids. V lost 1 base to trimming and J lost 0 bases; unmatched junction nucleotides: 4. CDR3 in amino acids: CASSLEPGQGSYEQYF. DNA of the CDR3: TGTGCCAGCAGCTTAGAACCGGGACAGGGCTCCTACGAGCAGTACTTC.